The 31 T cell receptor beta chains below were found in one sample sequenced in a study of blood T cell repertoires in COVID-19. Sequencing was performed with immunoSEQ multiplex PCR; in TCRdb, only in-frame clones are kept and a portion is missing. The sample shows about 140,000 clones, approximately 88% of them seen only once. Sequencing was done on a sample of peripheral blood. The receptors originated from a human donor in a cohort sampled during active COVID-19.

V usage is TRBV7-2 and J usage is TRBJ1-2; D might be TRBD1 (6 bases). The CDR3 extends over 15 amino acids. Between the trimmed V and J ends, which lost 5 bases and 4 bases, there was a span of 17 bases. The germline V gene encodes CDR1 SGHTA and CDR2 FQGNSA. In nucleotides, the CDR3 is TGTGCCAGCAGCCCACGGACAGACATAGGCTATGGCTACACCTTC. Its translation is CASSPRTDIGYGYTF.

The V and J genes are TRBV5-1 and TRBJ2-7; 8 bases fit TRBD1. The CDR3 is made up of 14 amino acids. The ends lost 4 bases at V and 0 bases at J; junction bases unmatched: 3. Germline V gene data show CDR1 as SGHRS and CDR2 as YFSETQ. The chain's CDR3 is CASSNGQGSYEQYF. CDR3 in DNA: TGCGCCAGCAGCAATGGACAGGGCTCCTACGAGCAGTACTTC.

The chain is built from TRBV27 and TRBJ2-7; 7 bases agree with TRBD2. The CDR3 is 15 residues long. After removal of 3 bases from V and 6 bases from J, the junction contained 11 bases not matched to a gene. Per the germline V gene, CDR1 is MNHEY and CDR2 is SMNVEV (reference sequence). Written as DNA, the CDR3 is TGTGCCAGCAGTTTCTTGGGGAACCCGGGGGGCGAGCAGTACTTC. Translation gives CASSFLGNPGGEQYF.

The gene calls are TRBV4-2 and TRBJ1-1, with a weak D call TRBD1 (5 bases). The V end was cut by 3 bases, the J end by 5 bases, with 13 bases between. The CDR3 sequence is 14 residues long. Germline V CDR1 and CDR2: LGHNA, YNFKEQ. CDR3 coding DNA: TGTGCCAGCAGCCATCCTACAGGCTGGACTGAAGCTTTCTTT. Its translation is CASSHPTGWTEAFF.

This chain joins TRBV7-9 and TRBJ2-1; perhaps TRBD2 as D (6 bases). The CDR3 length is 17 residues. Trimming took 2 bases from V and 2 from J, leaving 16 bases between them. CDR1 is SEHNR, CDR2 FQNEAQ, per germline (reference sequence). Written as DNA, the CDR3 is TGTGCCAGCAGCTTACTATGGAGGGACCCTACCTACAATGAGCAGTTCTTC. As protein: CASSLLWRDPTYNEQFF.

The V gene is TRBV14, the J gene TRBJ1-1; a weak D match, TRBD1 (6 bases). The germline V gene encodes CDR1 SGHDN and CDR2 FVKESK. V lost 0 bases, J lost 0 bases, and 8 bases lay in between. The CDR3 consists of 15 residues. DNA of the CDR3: TGTGCCAGCAGCCAAGAATGGACAGTGAACACTGAAGCTTTCTTT. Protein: CASSQEWTVNTEAFF. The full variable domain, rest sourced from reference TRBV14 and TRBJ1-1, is EAGVTQFPSHSVIEKGQTVTLRCDPISGHDNLYWYRRVMGKEIKFLLHFVKESKQDESGMPNNRFLAERTGGTYSTLKVQPAELEDSGVYFCASSQEWTVNTEAFFGQGTRLTVV.

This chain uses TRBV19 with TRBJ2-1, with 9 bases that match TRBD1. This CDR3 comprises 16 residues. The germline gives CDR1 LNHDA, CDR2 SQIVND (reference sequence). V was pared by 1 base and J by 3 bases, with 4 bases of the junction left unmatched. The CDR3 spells CASSIGGTGFYNEQFF. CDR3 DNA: TGTGCCAGTAGTATAGGAGGGACAGGGTTCTACAATGAGCAGTTCTTC.

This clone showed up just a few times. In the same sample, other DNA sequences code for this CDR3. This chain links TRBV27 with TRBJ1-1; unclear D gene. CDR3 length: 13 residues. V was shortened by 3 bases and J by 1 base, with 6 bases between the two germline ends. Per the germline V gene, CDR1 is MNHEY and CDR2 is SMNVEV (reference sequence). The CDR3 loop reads CASSFRGNTEAFF. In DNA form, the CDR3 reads TGTGCCAGCAGTTTCAGAGGGAACACTGAAGCTTTCTTT.

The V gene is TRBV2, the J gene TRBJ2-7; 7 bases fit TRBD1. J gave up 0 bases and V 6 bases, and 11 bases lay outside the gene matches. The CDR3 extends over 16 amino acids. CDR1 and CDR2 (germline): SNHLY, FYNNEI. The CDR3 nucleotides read TGTGCCAGCAGAGCGCCGACAGGGACCCTCTCCTACGAGCAGTACTTC. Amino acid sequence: CASRAPTGTLSYEQYF.

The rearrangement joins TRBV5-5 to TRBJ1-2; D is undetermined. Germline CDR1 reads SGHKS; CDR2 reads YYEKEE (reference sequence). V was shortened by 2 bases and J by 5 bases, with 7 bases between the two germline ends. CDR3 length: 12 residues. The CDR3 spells CASSLNSYGYTF. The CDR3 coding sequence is TGTGCCAGCAGCTTAAACAGTTATGGCTACACCTTC.

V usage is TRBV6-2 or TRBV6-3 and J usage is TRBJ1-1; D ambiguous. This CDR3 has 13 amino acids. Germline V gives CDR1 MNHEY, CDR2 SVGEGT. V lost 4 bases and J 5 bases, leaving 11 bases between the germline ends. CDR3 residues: CASSSPPGTEAFF. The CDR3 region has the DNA TGTGCCAGCAGTTCCCCCCCGGGGACTGAAGCTTTCTTT.

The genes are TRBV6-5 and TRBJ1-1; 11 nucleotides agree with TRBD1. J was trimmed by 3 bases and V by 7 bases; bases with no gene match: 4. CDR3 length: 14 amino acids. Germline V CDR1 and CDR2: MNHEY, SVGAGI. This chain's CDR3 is CASIGQGAHTEAFF. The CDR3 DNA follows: TGTGCCAGCATTGGACAGGGGGCGCACACTGAAGCTTTCTTT.

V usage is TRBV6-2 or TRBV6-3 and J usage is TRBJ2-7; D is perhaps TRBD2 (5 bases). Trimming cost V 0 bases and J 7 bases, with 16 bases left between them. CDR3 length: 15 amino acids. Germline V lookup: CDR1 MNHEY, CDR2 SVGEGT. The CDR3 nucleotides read TGTGCCAGCAGTTACTCGGCCGGGGAGTTCGGGGAGCAGTACTTC. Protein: CASSYSAGEFGEQYF.

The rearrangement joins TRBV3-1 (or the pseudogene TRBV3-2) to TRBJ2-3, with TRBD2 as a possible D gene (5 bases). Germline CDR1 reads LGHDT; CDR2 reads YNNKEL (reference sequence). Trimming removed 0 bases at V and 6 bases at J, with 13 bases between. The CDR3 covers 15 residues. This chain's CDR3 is CASSQEWSSWDTQYF. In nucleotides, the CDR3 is TGTGCCAGCAGCCAAGAATGGTCTAGCTGGGATACGCAGTATTTT.

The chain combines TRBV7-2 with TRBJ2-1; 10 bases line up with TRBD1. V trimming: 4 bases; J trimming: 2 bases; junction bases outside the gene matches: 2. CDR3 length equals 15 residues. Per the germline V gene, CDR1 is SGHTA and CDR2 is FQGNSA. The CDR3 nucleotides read TGTGCCAGCAGCTCGGACAGGGGGACCTACAATGAGCAGTTCTTC. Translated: CASSSDRGTYNEQFF. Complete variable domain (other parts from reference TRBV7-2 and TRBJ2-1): GAGVSQSPSNKVTEKGKDVELRCDPISGHTALYWYRQSLGQGLEFLIYFQGNSAPDKSGLPSDRFSAERTGGSVSTLTIQRTQQEDSAVYLCASSSDRGTYNEQFFGPGTRLTVL.

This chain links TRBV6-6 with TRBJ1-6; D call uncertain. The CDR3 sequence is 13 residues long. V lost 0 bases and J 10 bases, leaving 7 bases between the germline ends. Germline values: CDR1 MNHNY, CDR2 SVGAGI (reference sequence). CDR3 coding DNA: TGTGCCAGCAGTTACTCAGCCCCCTCACCCCTCCACTTT. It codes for CASSYSAPSPLHF.

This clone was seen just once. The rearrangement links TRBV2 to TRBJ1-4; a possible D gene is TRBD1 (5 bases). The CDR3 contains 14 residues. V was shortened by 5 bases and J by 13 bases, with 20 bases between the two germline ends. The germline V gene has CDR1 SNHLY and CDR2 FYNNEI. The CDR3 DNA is TGTGCCAGCAGTCGACGGGACTCCGGCCAGCGACTGTTTTTT. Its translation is CASSRRDSGQRLFF.

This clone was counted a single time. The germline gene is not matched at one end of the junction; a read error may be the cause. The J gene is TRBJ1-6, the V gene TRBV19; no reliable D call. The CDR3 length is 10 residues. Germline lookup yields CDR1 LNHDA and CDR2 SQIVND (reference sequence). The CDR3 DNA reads TGTGCCAGGAGTAATTCACCCCTCCACTTT. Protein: CARSNSPLHF.

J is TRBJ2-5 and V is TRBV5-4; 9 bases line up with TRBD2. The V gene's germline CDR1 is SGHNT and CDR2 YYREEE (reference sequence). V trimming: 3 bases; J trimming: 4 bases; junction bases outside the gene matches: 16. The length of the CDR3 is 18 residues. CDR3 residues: CASSSPPGASGDSETQYF. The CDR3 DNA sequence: TGTGCCAGCAGCTCGCCCCCTGGGGCTAGCGGGGATTCAGAGACCCAGTACTTC.

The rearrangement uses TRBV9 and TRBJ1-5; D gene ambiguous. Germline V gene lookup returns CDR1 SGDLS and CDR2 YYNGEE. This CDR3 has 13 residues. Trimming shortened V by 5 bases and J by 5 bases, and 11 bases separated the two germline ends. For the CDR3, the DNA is TGTGCCAGCAGTGCTTACAGTGATCAGCCCCAGCATTTT. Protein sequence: CASSAYSDQPQHF.

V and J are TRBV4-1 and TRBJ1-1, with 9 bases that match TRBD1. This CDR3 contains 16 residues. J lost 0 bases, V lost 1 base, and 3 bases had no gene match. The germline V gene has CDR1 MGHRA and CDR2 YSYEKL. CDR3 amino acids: CASSQVWTGVNTEAFF. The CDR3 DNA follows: TGCGCCAGCAGCCAAGTTTGGACAGGGGTGAACACTGAAGCTTTCTTT.

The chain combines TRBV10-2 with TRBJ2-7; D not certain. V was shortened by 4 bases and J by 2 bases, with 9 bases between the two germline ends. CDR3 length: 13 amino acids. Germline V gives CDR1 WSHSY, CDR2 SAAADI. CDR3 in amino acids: CASSGAYTYEQYF. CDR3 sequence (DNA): TGCGCCAGCAGTGGGGCCTACACCTACGAGCAGTACTTC.

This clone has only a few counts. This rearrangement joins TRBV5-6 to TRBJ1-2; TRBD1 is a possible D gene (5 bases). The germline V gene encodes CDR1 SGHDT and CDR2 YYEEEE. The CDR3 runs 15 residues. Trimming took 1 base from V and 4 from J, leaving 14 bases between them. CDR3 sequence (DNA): TGTGCCAGCAGCTTGACCTTGCGAGACAGCTATGGCTACACCTTC. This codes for CASSLTLRDSYGYTF. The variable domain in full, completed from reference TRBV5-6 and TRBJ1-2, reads DAGVTQSPTHLIKTRGQQVTLRCSPKSGHDTVSWYQQALGQGPQFIFQYYEEEERQRGNFPDRFSGHQFPNYSSELNVNALLLGDSALYLCASSLTLRDSYGYTFGSGTRLTVV.

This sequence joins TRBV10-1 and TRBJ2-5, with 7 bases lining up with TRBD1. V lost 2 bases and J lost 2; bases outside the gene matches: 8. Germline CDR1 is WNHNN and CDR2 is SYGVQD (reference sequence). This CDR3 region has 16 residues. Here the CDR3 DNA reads TGCGCCAGCAGTGAGGATGACAGGGCAGGGCAAGAGACCCAGTACTTC. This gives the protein CASSEDDRAGQETQYF.

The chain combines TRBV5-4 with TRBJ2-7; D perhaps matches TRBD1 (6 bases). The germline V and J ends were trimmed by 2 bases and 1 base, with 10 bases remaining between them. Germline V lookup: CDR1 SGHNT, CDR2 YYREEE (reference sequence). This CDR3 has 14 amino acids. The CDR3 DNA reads TGTGCCAGCAGCTTCGGGACATTATCCTACGAGCAGTACTTC. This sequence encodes CASSFGTLSYEQYF.

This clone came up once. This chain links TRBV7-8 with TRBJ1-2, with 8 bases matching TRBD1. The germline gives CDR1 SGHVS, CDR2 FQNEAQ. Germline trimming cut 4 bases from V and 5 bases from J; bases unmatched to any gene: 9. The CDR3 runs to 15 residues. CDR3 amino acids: CASSSRQGQPYGYTF. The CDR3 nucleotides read TGTGCCAGCAGCTCTAGACAGGGGCAACCTTATGGCTACACCTTC.

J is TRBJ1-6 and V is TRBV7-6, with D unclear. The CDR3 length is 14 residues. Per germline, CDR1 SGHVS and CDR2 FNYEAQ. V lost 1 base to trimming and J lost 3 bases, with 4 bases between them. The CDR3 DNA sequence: TGTGCCAGCAGCTTAGACAGCTATAATTCACCCCTCCACTTT. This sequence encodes CASSLDSYNSPLHF.

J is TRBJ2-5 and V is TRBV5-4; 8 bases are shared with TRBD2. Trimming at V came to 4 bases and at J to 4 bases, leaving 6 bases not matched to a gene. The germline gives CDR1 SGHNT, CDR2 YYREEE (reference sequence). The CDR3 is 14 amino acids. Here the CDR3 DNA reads TGTGCCAGCAGCCCGGGGGGGGCGGGAGAGACCCAGTACTTC. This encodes CASSPGGAGETQYF.

CDR3 DNA: TGTGCCAGTAGTACCGACTGGACAGGGAGGCAGTTCTTC. It encodes CASSTDWTGRQFF. This chain uses TRBV19 with TRBJ2-1; 8 positions match TRBD1. Germline V gene lookup returns CDR1 LNHDA and CDR2 SQIVND (reference sequence). The CDR3 totals 13 residues. V dropped 4 bases and J dropped 12; count of bases not matched to a gene: 8.

The CDR3 DNA follows: TGTGCCAGCAGCCCTGACCCCTTGACTAGCGGGGGGGCCAAGACCGGGGAGCTGTTTTTT. It encodes CASSPDPLTSGGAKTGELFF. The chain links TRBV7-3 to TRBJ2-2; 14 nucleotides match TRBD2. This CDR3 has 20 residues. CDR1 is SGHTA, CDR2 FQGTGA, per germline. Losses at the gene ends were 5 bases for V and 5 bases for J; bases not matched to a gene: 16.

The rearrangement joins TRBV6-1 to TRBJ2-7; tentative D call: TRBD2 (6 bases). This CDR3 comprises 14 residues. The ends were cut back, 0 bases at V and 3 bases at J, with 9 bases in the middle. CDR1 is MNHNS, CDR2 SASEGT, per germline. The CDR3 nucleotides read TGTGCCAGCAGTGAAGCCGGGGGAGACTACGAGCAGTACTTC. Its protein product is CASSEAGGDYEQYF.